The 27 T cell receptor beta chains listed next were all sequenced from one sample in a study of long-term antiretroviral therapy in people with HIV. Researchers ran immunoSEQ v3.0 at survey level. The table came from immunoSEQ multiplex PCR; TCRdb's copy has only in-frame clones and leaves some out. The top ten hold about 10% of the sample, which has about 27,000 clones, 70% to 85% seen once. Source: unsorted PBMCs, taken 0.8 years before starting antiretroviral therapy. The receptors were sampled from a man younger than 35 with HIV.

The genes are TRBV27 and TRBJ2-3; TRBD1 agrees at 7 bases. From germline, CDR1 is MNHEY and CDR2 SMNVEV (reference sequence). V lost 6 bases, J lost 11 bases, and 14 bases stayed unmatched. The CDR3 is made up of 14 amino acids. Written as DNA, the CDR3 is TGTGCCAGCAGCCAATCCCGACAGGGTACGGGGCAGTATTTT. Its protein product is CASSQSRQGTGQYF.

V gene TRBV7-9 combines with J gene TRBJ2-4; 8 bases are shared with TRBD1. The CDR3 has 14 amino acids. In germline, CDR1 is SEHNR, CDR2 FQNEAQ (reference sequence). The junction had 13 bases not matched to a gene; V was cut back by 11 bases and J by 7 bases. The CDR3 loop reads CAYTMSQGGNIQYF. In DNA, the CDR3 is TGTGCCTACACAATGTCACAGGGGGGCAACATTCAGTACTTC. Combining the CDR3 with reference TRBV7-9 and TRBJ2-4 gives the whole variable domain DTGVSQNPRHKITKRGQNVTFRCDPISEHNRLYWYRQTLGQGPEFLTYFQNEAQLEKSRLLSDRFSAERPKGSFSTLEIQRTEQGDSAMYLCAYTMSQGGNIQYFGAGTRLSVL.

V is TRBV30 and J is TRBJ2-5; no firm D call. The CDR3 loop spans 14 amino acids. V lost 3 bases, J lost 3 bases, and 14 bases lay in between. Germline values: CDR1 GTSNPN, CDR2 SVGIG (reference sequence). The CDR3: CAWSDEAEEETQYF. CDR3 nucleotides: TGTGCCTGGAGCGACGAGGCAGAAGAAGAGACCCAGTACTTC.

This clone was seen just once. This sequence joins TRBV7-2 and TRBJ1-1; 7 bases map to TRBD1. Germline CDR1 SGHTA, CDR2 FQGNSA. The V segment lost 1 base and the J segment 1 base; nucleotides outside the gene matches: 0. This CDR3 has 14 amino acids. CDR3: CASSLDRGNTEAFF. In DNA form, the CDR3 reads TGTGCCAGCAGCTTAGACAGGGGGAACACTGAAGCTTTCTTT.

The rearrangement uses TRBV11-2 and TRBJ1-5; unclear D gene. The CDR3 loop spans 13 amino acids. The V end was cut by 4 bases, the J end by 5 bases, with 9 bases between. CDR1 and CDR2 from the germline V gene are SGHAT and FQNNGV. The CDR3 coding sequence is TGTGCCAGCAGCTCCGCCCTTTATCAGCCCCAGCATTTT. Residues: CASSSALYQPQHF.

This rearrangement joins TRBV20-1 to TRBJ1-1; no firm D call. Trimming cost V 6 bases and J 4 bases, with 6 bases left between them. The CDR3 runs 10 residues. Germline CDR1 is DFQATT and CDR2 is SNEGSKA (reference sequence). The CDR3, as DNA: TGCAGTGCCAGAACCACTGAAGCTTTCTTT. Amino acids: CSARTTEAFF.

CDR3 loop: CASSPLGQGGYGYTF. CDR3 nucleotides: TGCGCCAGCAGCCCCCTTGGACAGGGAGGCTATGGCTACACCTTC. The V call is TRBV4-1, the J call TRBJ1-2; 8 positions match TRBD1. Germline loops: CDR1 MGHRA, CDR2 YSYEKL. The length of the CDR3 is 15 residues. Losses at the gene ends were 4 bases for V and 4 bases for J; bases not matched to a gene: 8.

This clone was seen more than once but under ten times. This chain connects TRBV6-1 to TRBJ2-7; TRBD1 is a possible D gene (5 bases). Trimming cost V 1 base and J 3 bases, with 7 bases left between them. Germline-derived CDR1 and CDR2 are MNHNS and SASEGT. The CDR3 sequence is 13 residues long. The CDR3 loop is CASSEGGSYEQYF. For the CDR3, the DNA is TGTGCCAGCAGTGAAGGGGGCAGCTACGAGCAGTACTTC.

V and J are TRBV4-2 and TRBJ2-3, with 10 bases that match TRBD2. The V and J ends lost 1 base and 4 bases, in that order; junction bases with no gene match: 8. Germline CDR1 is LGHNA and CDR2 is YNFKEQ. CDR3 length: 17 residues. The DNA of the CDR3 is TGTGCCAGCAGCCAAGGGCCCCAGCGGGGGGGCTCAGATACGCAGTATTTT. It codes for CASSQGPQRGGSDTQYF.

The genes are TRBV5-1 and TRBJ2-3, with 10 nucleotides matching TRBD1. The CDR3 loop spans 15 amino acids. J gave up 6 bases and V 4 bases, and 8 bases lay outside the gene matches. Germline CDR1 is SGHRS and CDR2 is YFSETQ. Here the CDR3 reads CASSLWDRGSDTQYF. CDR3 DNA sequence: TGCGCCAGCAGCCTCTGGGACAGGGGTTCGGATACGCAGTATTTT.

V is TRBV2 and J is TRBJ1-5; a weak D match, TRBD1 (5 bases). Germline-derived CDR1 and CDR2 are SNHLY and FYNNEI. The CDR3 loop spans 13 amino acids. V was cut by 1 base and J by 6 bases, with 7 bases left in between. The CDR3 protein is CASSEVRAQPQHF. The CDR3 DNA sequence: TGTGCCAGCAGTGAAGTCAGGGCTCAGCCCCAGCATTTT.

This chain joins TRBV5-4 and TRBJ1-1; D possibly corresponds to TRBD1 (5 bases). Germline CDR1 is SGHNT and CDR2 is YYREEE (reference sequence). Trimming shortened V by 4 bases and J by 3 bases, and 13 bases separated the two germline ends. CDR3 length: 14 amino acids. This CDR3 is CASSQGVGDTEAFF. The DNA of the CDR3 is TGTGCCAGCAGCCAAGGGGTAGGGGACACTGAAGCTTTCTTT.

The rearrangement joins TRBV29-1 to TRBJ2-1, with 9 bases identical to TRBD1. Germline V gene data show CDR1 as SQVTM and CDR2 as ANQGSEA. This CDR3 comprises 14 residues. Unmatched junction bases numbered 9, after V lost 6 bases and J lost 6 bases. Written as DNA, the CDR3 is TGCAGCGTCGCACCGGGACAGGGAGGCAATGAGCAGTTCTTC. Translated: CSVAPGQGGNEQFF.

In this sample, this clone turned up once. The chain's CDR3 is CASSSRREVAYNEQFF. The CDR3 DNA follows: TGTGCCAGCAGCTCCCGCAGGGAGGTCGCCTACAATGAGCAGTTCTTC. This chain uses TRBV6-4 with TRBJ2-1, with a weak D call TRBD2 (6 bases). Germline V gene data show CDR1 as MRHNA and CDR2 as SNTAGT. The CDR3 has 16 residues. Trimming removed 6 bases from V and 2 bases from J, with 17 bases in between.

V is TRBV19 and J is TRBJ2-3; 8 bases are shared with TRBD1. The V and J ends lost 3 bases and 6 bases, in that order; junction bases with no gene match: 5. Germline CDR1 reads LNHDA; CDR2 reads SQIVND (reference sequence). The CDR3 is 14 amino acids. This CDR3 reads CASSIQGAGDTQYF. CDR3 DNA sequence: TGTGCCAGTAGTATTCAGGGGGCGGGGGATACGCAGTATTTT.

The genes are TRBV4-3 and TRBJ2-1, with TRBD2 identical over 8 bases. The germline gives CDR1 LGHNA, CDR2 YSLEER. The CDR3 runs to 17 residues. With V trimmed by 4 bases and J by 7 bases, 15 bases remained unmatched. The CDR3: CASSPQIRAGGTNEQFF. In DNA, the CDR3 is TGCGCCAGCAGCCCCCAAATCAGGGCGGGAGGTACGAATGAGCAGTTCTTC.

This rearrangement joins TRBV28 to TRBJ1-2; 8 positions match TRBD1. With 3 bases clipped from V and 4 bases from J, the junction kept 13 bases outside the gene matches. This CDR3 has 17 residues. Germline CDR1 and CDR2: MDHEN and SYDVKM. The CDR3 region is CASSFQSGQGIVYGYTF. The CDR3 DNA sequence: TGTGCCAGCAGTTTCCAGTCTGGACAGGGTATTGTCTATGGCTACACCTTC.

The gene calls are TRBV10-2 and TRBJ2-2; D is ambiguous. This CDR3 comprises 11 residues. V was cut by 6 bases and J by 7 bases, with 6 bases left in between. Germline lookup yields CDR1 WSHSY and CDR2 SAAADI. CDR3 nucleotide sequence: TGCGCCAGCAGGGAGATCGGGGAGCTGTTTTTT. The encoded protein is CASREIGELFF.

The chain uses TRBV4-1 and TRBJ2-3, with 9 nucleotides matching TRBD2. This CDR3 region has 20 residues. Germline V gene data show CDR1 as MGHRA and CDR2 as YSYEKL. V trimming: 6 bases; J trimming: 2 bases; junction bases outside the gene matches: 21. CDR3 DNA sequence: TGCGCCAGCAGGAACTACCAAGGGATAGCGGGGGCAGGATCCACAGATACGCAGTATTTT. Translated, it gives CASRNYQGIAGAGSTDTQYF.

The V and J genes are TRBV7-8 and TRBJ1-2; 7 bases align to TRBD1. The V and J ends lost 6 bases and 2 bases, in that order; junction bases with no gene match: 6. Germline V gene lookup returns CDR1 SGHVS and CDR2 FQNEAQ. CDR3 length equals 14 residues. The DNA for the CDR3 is TGTGCCAGCAGGGTGCAGGGGGGGAACTATGGCTACACCTTC. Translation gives CASRVQGGNYGYTF.

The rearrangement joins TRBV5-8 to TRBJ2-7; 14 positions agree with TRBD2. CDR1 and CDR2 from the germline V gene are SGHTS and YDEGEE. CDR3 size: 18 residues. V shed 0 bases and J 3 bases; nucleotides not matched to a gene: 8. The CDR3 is CASSLAKIGTSGGYEQYF. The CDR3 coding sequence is TGTGCCAGCAGCTTGGCTAAAATCGGGACTAGCGGGGGCTACGAGCAGTACTTC.

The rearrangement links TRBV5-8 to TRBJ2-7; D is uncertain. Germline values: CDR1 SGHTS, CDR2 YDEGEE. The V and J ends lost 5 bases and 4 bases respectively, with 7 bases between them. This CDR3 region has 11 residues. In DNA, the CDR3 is TGTGCCAGCAGTGGATTGTACGAGCAGTACTTC. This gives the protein CASSGLYEQYF.

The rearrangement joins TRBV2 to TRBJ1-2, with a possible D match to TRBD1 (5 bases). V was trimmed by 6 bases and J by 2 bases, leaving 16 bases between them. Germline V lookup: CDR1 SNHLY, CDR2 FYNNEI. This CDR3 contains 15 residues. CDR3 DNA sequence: TGTGCCAGCAGCGCCGGGGGGGGGTTAAACTATGGCTACACCTTC. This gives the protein CASSAGGGLNYGYTF. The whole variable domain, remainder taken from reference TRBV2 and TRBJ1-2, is EPEVTQTPSHQVTQMGQEVILRCVPISNHLYFYWYRQILGQKVEFLVSFYNNEISEKSEIFDDQFSVERPDGSNFTLKIRSTKLEDSAMYFCASSAGGGLNYGYTFGSGTRLTVV.

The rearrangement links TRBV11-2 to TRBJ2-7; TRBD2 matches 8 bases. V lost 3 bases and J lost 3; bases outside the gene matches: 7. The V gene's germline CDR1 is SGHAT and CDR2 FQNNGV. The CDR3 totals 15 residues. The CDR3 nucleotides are TGTGCCAGCAGCTTCTCCCTAGCGGGTTACTACGAGCAGTACTTC. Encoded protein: CASSFSLAGYYEQYF.

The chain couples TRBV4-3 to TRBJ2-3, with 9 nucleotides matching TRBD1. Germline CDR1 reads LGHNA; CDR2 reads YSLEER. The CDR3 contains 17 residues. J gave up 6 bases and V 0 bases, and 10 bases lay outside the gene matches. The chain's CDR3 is CASSQEQGADVGDTQYF. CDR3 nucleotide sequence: TGCGCCAGCAGCCAAGAACAGGGGGCGGATGTAGGGGATACGCAGTATTTT.

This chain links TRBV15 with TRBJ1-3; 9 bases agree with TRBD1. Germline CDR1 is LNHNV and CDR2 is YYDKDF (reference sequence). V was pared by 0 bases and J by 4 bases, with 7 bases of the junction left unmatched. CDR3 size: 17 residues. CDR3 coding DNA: TGTGCCACCAGCAGAGAACGACAGGGGGTTACCGGAAACACCATATATTTT. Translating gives CATSRERQGVTGNTIYF. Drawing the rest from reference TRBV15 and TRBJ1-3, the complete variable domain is DAMVIQNPRYQVTQFGKPVTLSCSQTLNHNVMYWYQQKSSQAPKLLFHYYDKDFNNEADTPDNFQSRRPNTSFCFLDIRSPGLGDTAMYLCATSRERQGVTGNTIYFGEGSWLTVV.

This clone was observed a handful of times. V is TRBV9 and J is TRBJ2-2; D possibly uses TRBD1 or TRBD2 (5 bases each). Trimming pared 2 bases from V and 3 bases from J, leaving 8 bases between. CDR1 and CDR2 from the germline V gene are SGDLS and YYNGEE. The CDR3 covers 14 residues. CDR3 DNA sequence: TGTGCCAGCAGCGTTTCGGGGCACACCGGGGAGCTGTTTTTT. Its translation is CASSVSGHTGELFF.